Listed below are T cell receptor beta chains from one sample, sequenced in a study of blood T cells in healthy people across ages. MiXCR, run by TCRdb on the 5' RACE reads, gives a single entry per CDR3 protein. The sample contains roughly 790,000 distinct CDR3 sequences, more than 40% of which appear only once. Sequenced input: blood. These receptors all come from a woman aged 60-75 years in good health. CDR3s include the opening cysteine and the closing phenylalanine or tryptophan. D genes are given only for firm matches. Size tells how often a clone was seen (once, few, many) or the class of an expanded clone, and some rows leave it out.

12 | few | NA | TRBV6-6 | CASRLGEYGYTF
13 | NA | NA | TRBV7-2 | CASSLDGTYGYTF
15 | NA | TRBD2 | TRBV20-1 | CSARETSLLTDTQYF
13 | many | NA | TRBV11-2 | CASSLGLVNEQFF
13 | few | NA | TRBV12-3/TRBV12-4 | CASSFGGVDIQYF
17 | NA | TRBD2 | TRBV5-1 | CASSPIGLAGRTDTQYF
12 | many | NA | TRBV12-3/TRBV12-4 | CASSSPGDEQFF
15 | NA | NA | TRBV10-3 | CAISESRSNYNEQFF
14 | NA | NA | TRBV12-5 | CASGPTGNNQPQHF
13 | NA | NA | TRBV6-1 | CATLRGLNTEAFF